This T cell receptor (beta chain) comes out of a study of cytomegalovirus exposure and HLA in healthy donors. General observations from the study: Overall, some 160 TCR beta chains were annotated as cytomegalovirus-associated. Later, an analysis found that TCR clusters from the first cohort tended to co-occur in the 120 validation repertoires.

Measured with immunoSEQ multiplex PCR; TCRdb has only the in-frame clones, and not every one. The sample has under 200,000 clones; roughly 77% are singletons. The CDR3 covers 14 residues. After removal of 10 bases from V and 0 bases from J, the junction contained 7 bases not matched to a gene. Germline loops: CDR1 MDHEN, CDR2 SYDVKM. Among the roughly 110 subjects of the validation cohort, separate from the approximately 700-subject first cohort, were the donors. With regard to this clone: Antigen unknown.

Sequenced input: PBMCs. The rearrangement joins TRBV28 to TRBJ1-2; 8 positions agree with TRBD1. The source is a woman between 25 and 40 years old in good health and CMV-seronegative. The CDR3 coding sequence is TGTGCCACCAGGGGGCCTCTAACTAACTATGGCTACACCTTC. Residues: CATRGPLTNYGYTF.